This T cell receptor (beta chain) is from a study of shared clonotypes between healthy human individuals. Study outcomes and limitations: The researchers took only blood, and tissue repertoires probably look different. Non-shared clonotypes were found to have lower generation probabilities than the clonotypes that were shared by all four of the sorted-subset donors.

As to this clone: Its cognate antigen is unknown.

The CDR3 runs to 16 residues. V shed 0 bases, J shed 9 bases, and the junction held 8 bases outside the gene matches. CDR1 and CDR2 from the germline V gene are SGDLS and YYNGEE. Clones were sequenced by immunoSEQ multiplex PCR, and TCRdb holds only the in-frame ones, with some missing. The data hold 550,000 to 750,000 clones, with 92% observed a single time. Naivety among CD8 cells was defined by CD45RO negativity and positive CCR7 selection, thereby excluding terminally differentiated effector memory CD45RA+ cells. Recent acute infections and vaccinations were absent in the healthy HIV-negative adult donors.

The rearrangement links TRBV9 to TRBJ2-1, with 11 bases fitting TRBD2. Specimen: naive CD8+ T cells sorted from blood. The sequence was collected from a young man in good health. CDR3 DNA sequence: TGTGCCAGCAGCGTAGGGGCTAGCGGGAGGATCGGTGAGCAGTTCTTC. Amino acids: CASSVGASGRIGEQFF.